The T cell receptor beta chain under discussion was sequenced for a study of blood T cell repertoires in COVID-19. Across the study: COVID-19 samples collected from the United States, Italy and Spain covered acute and convalescent phases.

Assignments of participants to cohorts depended upon their own reported clinical history. The recovered donors of Cohort 3 showed two negative PCRs, clearance, or symptom resolution. Measured with immunoSEQ multiplex PCR; TCRdb has only the in-frame clones, and not every one. Of a few hundred thousand clones listed, around 91% are singletons. The CDR3 is 13 amino acids. Germline loops: CDR1 ENHRY, CDR2 SYGVKD. V dropped 5 bases and J dropped 5; count of bases not matched to a gene: 3. Sequencing used PBMCs or T cells enriched from blood (not recorded which). V is TRBV10-3 and J is TRBJ2-1; 7 positions match TRBD1. This receptor was identified in a man younger than 35 who had recovered from COVID-19. CDR3 protein: CAISTGQNNEQFF. CDR3 bases: TGTGCCATCAGTACGGGACAGAACAATGAGCAGTTCTTC.